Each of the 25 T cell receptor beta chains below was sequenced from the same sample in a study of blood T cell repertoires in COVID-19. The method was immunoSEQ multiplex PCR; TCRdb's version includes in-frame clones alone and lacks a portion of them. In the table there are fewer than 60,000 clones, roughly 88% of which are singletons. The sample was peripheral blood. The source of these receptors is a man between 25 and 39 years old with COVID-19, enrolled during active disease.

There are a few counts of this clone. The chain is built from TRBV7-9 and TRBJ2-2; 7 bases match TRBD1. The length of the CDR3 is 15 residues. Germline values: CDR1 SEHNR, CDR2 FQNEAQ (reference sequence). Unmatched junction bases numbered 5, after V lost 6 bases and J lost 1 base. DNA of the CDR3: TGTGCCAGCAGATTACAGGGGAAGAACACCGGGGAGCTGTTTTTT. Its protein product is CASRLQGKNTGELFF.

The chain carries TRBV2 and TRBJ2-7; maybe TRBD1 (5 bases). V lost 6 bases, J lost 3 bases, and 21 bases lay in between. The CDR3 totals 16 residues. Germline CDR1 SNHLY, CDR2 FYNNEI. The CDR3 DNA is TGTGCCAGCAGGATAGACAGAACTAAAGTAAACTACGAGCAGTACTTC. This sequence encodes CASRIDRTKVNYEQYF.

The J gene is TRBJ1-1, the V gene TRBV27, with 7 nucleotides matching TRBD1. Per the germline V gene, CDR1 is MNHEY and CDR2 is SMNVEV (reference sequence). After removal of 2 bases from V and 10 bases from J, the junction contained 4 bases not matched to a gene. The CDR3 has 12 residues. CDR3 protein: CASSLNTGVAFF. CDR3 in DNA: TGTGCCAGCAGTTTAAATACAGGGGTAGCTTTCTTT.

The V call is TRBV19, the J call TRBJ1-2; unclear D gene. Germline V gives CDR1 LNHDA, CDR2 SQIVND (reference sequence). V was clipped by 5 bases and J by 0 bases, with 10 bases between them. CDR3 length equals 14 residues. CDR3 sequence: CASSLGRANYGYTF. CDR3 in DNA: TGTGCCAGTAGTTTAGGTAGAGCTAACTATGGCTACACCTTC.

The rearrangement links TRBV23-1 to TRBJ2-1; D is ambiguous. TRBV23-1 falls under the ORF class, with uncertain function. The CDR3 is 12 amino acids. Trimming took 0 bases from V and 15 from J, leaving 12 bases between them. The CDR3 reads CASSQSKRSPFF. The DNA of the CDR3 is TGCGCCAGCAGTCAATCTAAGAGGAGTCCGTTCTTC.

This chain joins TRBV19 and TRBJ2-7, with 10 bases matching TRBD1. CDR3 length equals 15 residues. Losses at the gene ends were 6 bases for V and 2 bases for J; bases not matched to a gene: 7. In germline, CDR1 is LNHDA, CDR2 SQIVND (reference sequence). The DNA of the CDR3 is TGTGCCAGTAGCCAGACAGGGGGCCCTCCCTACGAGCAGTACTTC. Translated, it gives CASSQTGGPPYEQYF.

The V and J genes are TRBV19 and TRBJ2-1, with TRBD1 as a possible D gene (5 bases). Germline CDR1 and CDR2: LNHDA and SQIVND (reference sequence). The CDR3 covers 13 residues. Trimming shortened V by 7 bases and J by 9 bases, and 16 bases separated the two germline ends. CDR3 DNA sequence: TGTGCCAGTAAGGCGGATATGGGGCGTGAGCAGTTCTTC. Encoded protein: CASKADMGREQFF. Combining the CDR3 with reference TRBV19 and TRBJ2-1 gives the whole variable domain DGGITQSPKYLFRKEGQNVTLSCEQNLNHDAMYWYRQDPGQGLRLIYYSQIVNDFQKGDIAEGYSVSREKKESFPLTVTSAQKNPTAFYLCASKADMGREQFFGPGTRLTVL.

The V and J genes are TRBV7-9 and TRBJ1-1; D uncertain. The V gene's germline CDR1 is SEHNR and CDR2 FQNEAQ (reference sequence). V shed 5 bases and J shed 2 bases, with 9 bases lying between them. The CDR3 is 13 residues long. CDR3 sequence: CASSPRGNTEAFF. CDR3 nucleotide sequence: TGTGCCAGCAGCCCTCGCGGTAACACTGAAGCTTTCTTT.

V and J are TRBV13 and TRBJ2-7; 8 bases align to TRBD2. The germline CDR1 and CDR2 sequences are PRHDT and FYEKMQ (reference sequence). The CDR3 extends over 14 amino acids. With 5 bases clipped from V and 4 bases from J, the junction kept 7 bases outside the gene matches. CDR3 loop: CASSLPGLVYEQYF. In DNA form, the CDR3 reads TGTGCCAGCAGCCTTCCGGGACTAGTATACGAGCAGTACTTC.

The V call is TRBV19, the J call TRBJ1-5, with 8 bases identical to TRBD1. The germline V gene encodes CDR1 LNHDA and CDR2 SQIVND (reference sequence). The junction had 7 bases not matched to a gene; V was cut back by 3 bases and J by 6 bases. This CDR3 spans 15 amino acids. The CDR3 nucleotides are TGTGCCAGTAGTATGGAAGACAGGGGAGGTCAGCCCCAGCATTTT. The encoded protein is CASSMEDRGGQPQHF.

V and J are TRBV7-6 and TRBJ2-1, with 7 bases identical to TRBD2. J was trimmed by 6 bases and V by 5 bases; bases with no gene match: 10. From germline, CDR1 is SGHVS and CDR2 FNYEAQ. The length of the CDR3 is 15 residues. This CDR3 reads CASSQLYLAVNEQFF. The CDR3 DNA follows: TGTGCCAGCAGCCAACTGTATCTAGCGGTCAATGAGCAGTTCTTC.

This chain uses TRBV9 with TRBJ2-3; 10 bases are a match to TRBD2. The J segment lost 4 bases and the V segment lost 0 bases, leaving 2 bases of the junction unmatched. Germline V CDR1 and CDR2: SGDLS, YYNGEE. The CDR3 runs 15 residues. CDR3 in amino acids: CASSVAGTSADTQYF. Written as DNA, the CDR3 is TGTGCCAGCAGCGTAGCCGGGACTAGCGCAGATACGCAGTATTTT.

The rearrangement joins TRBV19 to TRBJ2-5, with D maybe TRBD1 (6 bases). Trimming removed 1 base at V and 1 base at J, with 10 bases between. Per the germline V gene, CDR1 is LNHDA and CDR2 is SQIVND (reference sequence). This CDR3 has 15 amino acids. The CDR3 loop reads CASSIARTAQETQYF. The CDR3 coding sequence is TGTGCCAGTAGTATAGCGAGGACAGCCCAAGAGACCCAGTACTTC.

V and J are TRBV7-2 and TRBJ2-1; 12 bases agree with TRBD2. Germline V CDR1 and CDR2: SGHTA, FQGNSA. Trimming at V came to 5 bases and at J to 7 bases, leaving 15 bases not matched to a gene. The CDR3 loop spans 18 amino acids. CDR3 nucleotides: TGTGCCAGCAGCACTAGGACGACTAGCGGGAGCAAATTGAATGAGCAGTTCTTC. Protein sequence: CASSTRTTSGSKLNEQFF.

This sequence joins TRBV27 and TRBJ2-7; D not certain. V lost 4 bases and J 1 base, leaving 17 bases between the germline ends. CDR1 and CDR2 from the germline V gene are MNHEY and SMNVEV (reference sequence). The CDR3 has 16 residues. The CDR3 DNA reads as TGTGCCAGCAGTTCCCCAGCTGGGCTTATTTCCTACGAGCAGTACTTC. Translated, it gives CASSSPAGLISYEQYF.

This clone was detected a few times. This chain's CDR3 is CASSEALAGANVLTF. For the CDR3, the DNA is TGTGCCAGCAGTGAAGCACTAGCTGGGGCCAACGTCCTGACTTTC. V usage is TRBV6-1 and J usage is TRBJ2-6, with a weak D call TRBD2 (5 bases). Germline lookup yields CDR1 MNHNS and CDR2 SASEGT. V lost 0 bases and J 2 bases, leaving 5 bases between the germline ends. The CDR3 spans 15 residues.

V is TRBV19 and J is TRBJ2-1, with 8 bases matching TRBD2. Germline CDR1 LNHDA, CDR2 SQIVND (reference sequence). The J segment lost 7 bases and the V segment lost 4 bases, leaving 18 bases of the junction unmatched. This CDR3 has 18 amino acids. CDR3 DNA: TGTGCCAGTAGTACCTTCCCGGGAGGGGCCCTAGGGCGTAATGAGCAGTTCTTC. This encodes CASSTFPGGALGRNEQFF.

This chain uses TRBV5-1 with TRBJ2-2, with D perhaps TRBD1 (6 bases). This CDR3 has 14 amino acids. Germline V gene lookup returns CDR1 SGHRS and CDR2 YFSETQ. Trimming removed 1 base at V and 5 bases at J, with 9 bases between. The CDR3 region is CASSLRQGTGELFF. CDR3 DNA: TGCGCCAGCAGCTTGCGGCAGGGGACCGGGGAGCTGTTTTTT.

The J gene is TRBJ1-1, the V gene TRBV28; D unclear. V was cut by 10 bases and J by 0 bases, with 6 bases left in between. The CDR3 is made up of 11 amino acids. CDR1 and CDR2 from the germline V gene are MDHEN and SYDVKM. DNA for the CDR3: TGTGCCATAGAGATGAACACTGAAGCTTTCTTT. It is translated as CAIEMNTEAFF.

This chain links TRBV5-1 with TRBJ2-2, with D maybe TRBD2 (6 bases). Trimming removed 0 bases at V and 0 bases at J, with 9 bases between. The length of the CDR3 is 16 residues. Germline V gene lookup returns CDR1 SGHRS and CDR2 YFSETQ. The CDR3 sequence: CASSLGIAANTGELFF. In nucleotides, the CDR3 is TGCGCCAGCAGCTTGGGAATAGCGGCGAACACCGGGGAGCTGTTTTTT.

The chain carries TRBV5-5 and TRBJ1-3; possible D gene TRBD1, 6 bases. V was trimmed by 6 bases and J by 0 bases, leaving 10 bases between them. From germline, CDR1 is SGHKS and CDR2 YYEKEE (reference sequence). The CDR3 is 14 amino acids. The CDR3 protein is CASNEGGSGNTIYF. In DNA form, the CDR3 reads TGTGCCAGCAACGAAGGGGGCTCTGGAAACACCATATATTTT.

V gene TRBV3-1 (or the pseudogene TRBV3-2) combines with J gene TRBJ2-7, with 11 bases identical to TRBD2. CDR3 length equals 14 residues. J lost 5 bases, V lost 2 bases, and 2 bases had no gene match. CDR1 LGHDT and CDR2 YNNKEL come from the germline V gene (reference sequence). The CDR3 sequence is CASSQLAGGDEQYF. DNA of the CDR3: TGTGCCAGCAGCCAACTAGCGGGAGGCGACGAGCAGTACTTC.

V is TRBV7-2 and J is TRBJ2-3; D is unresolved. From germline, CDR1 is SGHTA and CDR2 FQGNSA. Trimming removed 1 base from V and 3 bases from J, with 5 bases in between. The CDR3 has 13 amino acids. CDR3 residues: CASSLGQTDTQYF. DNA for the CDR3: TGTGCCAGCAGCTTAGGGCAGACAGATACGCAGTATTTT.

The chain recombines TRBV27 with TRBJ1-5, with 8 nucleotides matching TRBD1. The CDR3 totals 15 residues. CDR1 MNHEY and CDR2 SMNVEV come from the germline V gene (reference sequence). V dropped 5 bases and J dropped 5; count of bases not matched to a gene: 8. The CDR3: CASSPGHRGDQPQHF. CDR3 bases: TGTGCCAGCAGTCCTGGGCACAGGGGGGATCAGCCCCAGCATTTT.

The CDR3 here is CATTGAYEQYF. The CDR3, as DNA: TGTGCCACAACAGGGGCCTACGAGCAGTACTTC. The genes are TRBV6-5 and TRBJ2-7; 7 positions match TRBD1. The CDR3 length is 11 residues. CDR1 and CDR2 from the germline V gene are MNHEY and SVGAGI. Trimming removed 10 bases from V and 2 bases from J; junction bases left unmatched: 2.